Included here is one T cell receptor (beta chain) sequence, with context. The antigen is not known. The data were taken from a study of blood T cells in healthy people across ages. As for the study in general: Capture by template switching was about one barcoded beta molecule per two T cells. Whole-study results and caveats: The study found more naive CD4+ cells and higher diversity in long-lived than aged donors.

Isolated PBMCs totaled at least 6.5 million in each sample. Through a sample-barcoded 5' primer and a J-beta primer mix, a second PCR was run for 7 to 11 cycles. The authors tagged each cDNA molecule using a template-switch adaptor with 12 random nucleotides. TCRdb re-called the 5' RACE reads with MiXCR, one entry per CDR3 protein. The table includes some 290,000 distinct CDR3 sequences, roughly 29% detected once. The sequence was obtained from a woman in her sixties or seventies in good health. The material sequenced was blood.

CDR3 nucleotide sequence: TGTGCCAGCAGTTTAGTTAAGGGCTCCGGGTCACCCCTCCACTTT. It is translated as CASSLVKGSGSPLHF. This sequence joins TRBV27 and TRBJ1-6; D not resolved. V lost 2 bases and J lost 10, with 15 bases in between. This CDR3 is 15 amino acids long. From germline, CDR1 is MNHEY and CDR2 SMNVEV (reference sequence).